Below, one T cell receptor (beta chain) is given with its context. Antigen specificity is unknown. The PCR used 60 Vbeta and 13 Jbeta primers. TCRdb keeps only in-frame clones here, not all; method: immunoSEQ multiplex PCR. The table for this sample gives about 160,000 clones. The sample belongs to a study of cytomegalovirus exposure and HLA in healthy donors. Study results and limitations: Whilst most TCR sequences proved rare, a subset of public TCRs occurred across many donors. An apparent linkage of common viral pathogens to several of the most significant clusters emerged in a later analysis. The study put some 160 TCR beta chains on its list as cytomegalovirus-associated.

V shed 5 bases, J shed 4 bases, and the junction held 0 bases outside the gene matches. Germline assignment: CDR1 ENHRY and CDR2 SYGVKD. The CDR3 is 12 residues long. This clonotype originated in a woman in her sixties or seventies in good health and CMV-seronegative. The rearrangement uses TRBV10-3 and TRBJ1-1; 8 nucleotides agree with TRBD1. Sequencing was done on a sample of PBMCs. The CDR3 DNA is TGTGCCATCAGTACAGGGGGCACTGAAGCTTTCTTT. Protein product: CAISTGGTEAFF.